This T cell receptor beta chain was identified during a study of blood T cell repertoires in COVID-19. Study overall: Samples of COVID-19 (acute and convalescent) were obtained from the United States, Italy and Spain.

The data were produced by immunoSEQ multiplex PCR, yet TCRdb's version contains in-frame clones alone and is incomplete. The table lists about 250,000 clones, about 86% of them singletons. The source is a man older than 75 with acute or convalescent COVID-19. The sequenced sample was peripheral blood.

The CDR3 region has the DNA TGTGCCTCCAGCGGGGGGGCGGGCAATGAGCAGTTCTTC. It codes for CASSGGAGNEQFF. The chain uses TRBV11-3 and TRBJ2-1; TRBD2 aligns across 10 bases. The CDR3 runs to 13 residues. V lost 11 bases, J lost 6 bases, and 7 bases stayed unmatched. CDR1 and CDR2 from the germline V gene are SGHNT and YENEEA.